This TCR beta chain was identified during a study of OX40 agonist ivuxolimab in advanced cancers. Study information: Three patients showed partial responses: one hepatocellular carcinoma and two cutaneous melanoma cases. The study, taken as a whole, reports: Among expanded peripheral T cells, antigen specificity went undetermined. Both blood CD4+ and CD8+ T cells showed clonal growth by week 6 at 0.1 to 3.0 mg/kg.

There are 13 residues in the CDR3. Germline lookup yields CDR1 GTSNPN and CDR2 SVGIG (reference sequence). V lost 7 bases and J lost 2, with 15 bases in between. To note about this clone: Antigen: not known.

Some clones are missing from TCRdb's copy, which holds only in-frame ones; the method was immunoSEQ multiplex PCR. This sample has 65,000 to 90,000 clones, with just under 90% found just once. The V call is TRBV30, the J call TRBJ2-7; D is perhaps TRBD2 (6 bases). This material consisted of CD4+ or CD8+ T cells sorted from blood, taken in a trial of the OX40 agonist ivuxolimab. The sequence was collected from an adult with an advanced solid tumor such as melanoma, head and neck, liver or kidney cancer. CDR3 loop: CALRAEGAYEQYF. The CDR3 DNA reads TGTGCCTTGAGAGCGGAGGGTGCCTACGAGCAGTACTTC. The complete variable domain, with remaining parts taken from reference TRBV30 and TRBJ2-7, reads SQTIHQWPATLVQPVGSPLSLECTVEGTSNPNLYWYRQAAGRGLQLLFYSVGIGQISSEVPQNLSASRPQDRQFILSSKKLLLSDSGFYLCALRAEGAYEQYFGPGTRLTVT.